The following is a T cell receptor beta chain sequence with its context. Its cognate antigen is unknown. The data originate from a study of T-cell memory formation after mild COVID-19. The germline CDR1 and CDR2 sequences are MNHEY and SMNVEV (reference sequence). This CDR3 spans 19 amino acids. V lost 0 bases and J lost 0, with 18 bases in between. TCRdb reprocessed the 5' RACE reads with MiXCR, giving one entry per CDR3 protein. The table lists about 350,000 distinct CDR3 sequences, under 30% of them singletons, with 13% in the top ten. Study-level results: Within pre-infection memory, some responding clones were found, suggesting cross-reactive memory joined.

The chain is built from TRBV27 and TRBJ2-4; TRBD1 might be the D (5 bases). The origin of this receptor is an adult woman who had mild COVID-19 (a few samples of this study predate the infection). Cell type and time point are not known. The sample consisted of PBMCs or a T cell subset sorted from them (not recorded which). In DNA form, the CDR3 reads TGTGCCAGCAGTTTATCGGGGCAGACCCTCATCCGAGCCAAAAACATTCAGTACTTC. Its translation: CASSLSGQTLIRAKNIQYF.